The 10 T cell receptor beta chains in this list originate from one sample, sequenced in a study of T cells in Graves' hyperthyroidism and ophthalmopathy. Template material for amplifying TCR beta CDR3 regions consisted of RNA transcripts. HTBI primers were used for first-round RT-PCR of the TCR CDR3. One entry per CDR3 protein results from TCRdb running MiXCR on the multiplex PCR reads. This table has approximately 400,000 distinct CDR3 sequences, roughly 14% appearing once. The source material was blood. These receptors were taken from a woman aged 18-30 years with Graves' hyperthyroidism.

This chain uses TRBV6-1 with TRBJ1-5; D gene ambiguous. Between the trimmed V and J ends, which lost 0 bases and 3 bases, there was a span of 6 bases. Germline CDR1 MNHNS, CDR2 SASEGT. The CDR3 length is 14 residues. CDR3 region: CASSEAVTNQPQHF. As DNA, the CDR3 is TGTGCCAGCAGTGAAGCAGTGACCAATCAGCCCCAGCATTTT.

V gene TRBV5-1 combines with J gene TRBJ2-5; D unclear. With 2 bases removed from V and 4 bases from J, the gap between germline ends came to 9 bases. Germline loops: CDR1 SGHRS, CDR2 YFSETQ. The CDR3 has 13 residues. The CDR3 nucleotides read TGCGCCAGCAGCTTCCAGGAAACAGAGACCCAGTACTTC. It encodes CASSFQETETQYF.

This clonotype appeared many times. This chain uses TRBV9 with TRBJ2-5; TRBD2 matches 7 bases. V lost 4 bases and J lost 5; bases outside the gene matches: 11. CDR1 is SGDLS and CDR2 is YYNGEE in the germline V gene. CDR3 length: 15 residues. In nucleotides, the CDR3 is TGTGCCAGCAGCATGAGCGGGACGGGGAAGGAGACCCAGTACTTC. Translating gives CASSMSGTGKETQYF.

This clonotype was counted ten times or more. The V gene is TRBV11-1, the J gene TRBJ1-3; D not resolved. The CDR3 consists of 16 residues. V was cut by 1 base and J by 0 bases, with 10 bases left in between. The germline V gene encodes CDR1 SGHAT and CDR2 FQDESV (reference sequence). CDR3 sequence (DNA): TGTGCCAGCAGCTTAGGCCCGCGCCGCTCTGGAAACACCATATATTTT. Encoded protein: CASSLGPRRSGNTIYF.

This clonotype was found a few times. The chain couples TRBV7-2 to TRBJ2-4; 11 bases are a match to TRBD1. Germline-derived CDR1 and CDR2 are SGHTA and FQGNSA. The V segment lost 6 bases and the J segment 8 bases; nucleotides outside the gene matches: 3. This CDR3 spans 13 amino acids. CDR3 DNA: TGTGCCAGCAGGGGGACAGGGGGGGACATTCAGTACTTC. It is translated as CASRGTGGDIQYF.

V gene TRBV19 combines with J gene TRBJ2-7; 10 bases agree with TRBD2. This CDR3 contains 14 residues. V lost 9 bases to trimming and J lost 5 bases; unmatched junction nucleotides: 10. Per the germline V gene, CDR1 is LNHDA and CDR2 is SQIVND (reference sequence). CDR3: CASQGSGRAHEQYF. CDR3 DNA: TGTGCCAGCCAAGGCAGCGGGAGGGCCCACGAGCAGTACTTC.

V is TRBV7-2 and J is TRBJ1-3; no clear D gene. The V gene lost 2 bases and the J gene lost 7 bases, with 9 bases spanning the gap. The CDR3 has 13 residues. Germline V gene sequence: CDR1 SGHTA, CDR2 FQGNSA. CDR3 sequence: CASSLTSGNTIYF. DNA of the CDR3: TGTGCCAGCAGCTTAACTTCGGGGAACACCATATATTTT.

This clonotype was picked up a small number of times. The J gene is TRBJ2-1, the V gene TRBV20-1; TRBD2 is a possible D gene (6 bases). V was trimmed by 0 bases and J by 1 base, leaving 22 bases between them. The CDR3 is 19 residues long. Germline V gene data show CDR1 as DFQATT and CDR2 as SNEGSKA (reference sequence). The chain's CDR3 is CSARDHGGRPKLSYNEQFF. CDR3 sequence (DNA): TGCAGTGCTAGAGATCACGGGGGAAGGCCAAAACTTTCCTACAATGAGCAGTTCTTC.

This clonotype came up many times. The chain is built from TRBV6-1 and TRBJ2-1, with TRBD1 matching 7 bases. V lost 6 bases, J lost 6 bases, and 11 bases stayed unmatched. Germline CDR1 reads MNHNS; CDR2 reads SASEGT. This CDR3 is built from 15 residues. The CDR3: CASRTQGVTGNEQFF. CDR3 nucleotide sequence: TGTGCCAGCAGAACTCAGGGGGTTACGGGCAATGAGCAGTTCTTC.

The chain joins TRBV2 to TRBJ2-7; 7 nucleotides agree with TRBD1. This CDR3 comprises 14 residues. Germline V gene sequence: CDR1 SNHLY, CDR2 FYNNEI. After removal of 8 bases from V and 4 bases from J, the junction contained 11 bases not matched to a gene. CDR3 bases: TGTGCCAGCGCTCCGGGACAGCGCCCTTACGAGCAGTACTTC. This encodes CASAPGQRPYEQYF. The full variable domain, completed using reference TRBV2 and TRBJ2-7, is EPEVTQTPSHQVTQMGQEVILRCVPISNHLYFYWYRQILGQKVEFLVSFYNNEISEKSEIFDDQFSVERPDGSNFTLKIRSTKLEDSAMYFCASAPGQRPYEQYFGPGTRLTVT.